Below are 9 T cell receptor beta chains sequenced from a single sample in a study of coeliac disease. The protocol was immunoSEQ multiplex PCR, while the TCRdb copy is restricted to in-frame clones and leaves out a portion. This repertoire shows about 960 clones, about 57% found once; its top ten account for roughly 13%. Source material: lamina propria lymphocytes from the gut. The receptors were gathered from a woman between 45 and 60 years old with celiac disease on a gluten-free diet.

The chain uses TRBV6-4 and TRBJ2-2, with 9 bases matching TRBD2. CDR3 length: 14 amino acids. V lost 6 bases to trimming and J lost 3 bases; unmatched junction nucleotides: 2. Per the germline V gene, CDR1 is MRHNA and CDR2 is SNTAGT. CDR3 region: CASSIAGDTGELFF. As DNA, the CDR3 is TGTGCCAGCAGCATAGCGGGAGACACCGGGGAGCTGTTTTTT.

The chain couples TRBV5-1 to TRBJ2-5; TRBD1 matches 9 bases. Germline V CDR1 and CDR2: SGHRS, YFSETQ. The CDR3 loop spans 14 amino acids. The V and J ends lost 6 bases and 5 bases, in that order; junction bases with no gene match: 8. The CDR3 loop is CASTGGQGLETQYF. In nucleotides, the CDR3 is TGCGCCAGCACCGGGGGACAGGGCCTCGAGACCCAGTACTTC.

V and J are TRBV5-5 and TRBJ2-5, with TRBD1 matching over 8 bases. The CDR3 has 14 residues. CDR1 and CDR2 (germline): SGHKS, YYEKEE (reference sequence). Unmatched junction bases numbered 5, after V lost 2 bases and J lost 5 bases. CDR3 amino acids: CASSFRGLRETQYF. The CDR3 DNA follows: TGTGCCAGCAGCTTCAGGGGGCTTAGGGAGACCCAGTACTTC.

The chain recombines TRBV11-2 with TRBJ2-3; D unresolved. This CDR3 has 15 residues. V was cut by 5 bases and J by 2 bases, with 14 bases left in between. Looked up from germline, CDR1 is SGHAT and CDR2 is FQNNGV. The CDR3 nucleotides read TGTGCCAGCAGCCTTAAATTATCCTTCACAGATACGCAGTATTTT. Residues: CASSLKLSFTDTQYF.

The chain is built from TRBV7-9 and TRBJ1-6; no definite D call. This CDR3 region has 15 residues. V lost 4 bases to trimming and J lost 4 bases, with 11 bases between them. Germline-derived CDR1 and CDR2 are SEHNR and FQNEAQ (reference sequence). CDR3: CASSSTVAYNSPLHF. DNA for the CDR3: TGTGCCAGCAGCTCTACAGTCGCTTATAATTCACCCCTCCACTTT.

The chain employs TRBV27 and TRBJ2-2; TRBD2 is a possible D gene (5 bases). V was pared by 2 bases and J by 5 bases, with 18 bases between. Germline CDR1 MNHEY, CDR2 SMNVEV (reference sequence). This CDR3 has 17 residues. In nucleotides, the CDR3 is TGTGCCAGCAGTTTAATTTGGGGAGTATTCGTGACCGGGGAGCTGTTTTTT. This translates into CASSLIWGVFVTGELFF.

The gene calls are TRBV6-6 and TRBJ1-6, with TRBD1 matching over 10 bases. The CDR3 covers 16 residues. Germline CDR1 reads MNHNY; CDR2 reads SVGAGI (reference sequence). V was pared by 4 bases and J by 4 bases, with 4 bases of the junction left unmatched. Written as DNA, the CDR3 is TGTGCCAGCAGTTCTGGACAGGGGGAATATAATTCACCCCTCCACTTT. It codes for CASSSGQGEYNSPLHF.

The count of this clone is one. This chain links TRBV4-2 with TRBJ2-5; D unresolved. V was pared by 0 bases and J by 1 base, with 15 bases between. This CDR3 has 17 residues. Per the germline V gene, CDR1 is LGHNA and CDR2 is YNFKEQ. CDR3 DNA sequence: TGTGCCAGCAGCCAAGATCTTCTAGTACCCATCCAAGAGACCCAGTACTTC. It is translated as CASSQDLLVPIQETQYF.

Only a few counts were recorded for this clone. In DNA form, the CDR3 reads TGTGCCAGCACAGTCAGTCTAGATTCACCCCTCCACTTT. Protein sequence: CASTVSLDSPLHF. The chain recombines TRBV2 with TRBJ1-6; D gene unclear. Germline V gives CDR1 SNHLY, CDR2 FYNNEI. V was shortened by 7 bases and J by 8 bases, with 12 bases between the two germline ends. This CDR3 contains 13 residues.